This T cell receptor beta chain was documented in a study of prognosis after radiotherapy for stage I lung cancer. Whole-study findings and limits: Patients without metastases reportedly showed TRBV and TRBJ gene usage unlike that of patients with metastases.

Two-round multiplex PCR on genomic DNA was the method by which TCR beta CDR3 was amplified. Primers (each specific to one TRBV or TRBJ gene) were used in first-round PCR. TCRdb re-called the multiplex PCR reads through MiXCR, storing one row per CDR3 protein. The sample contains tens of thousands of distinct CDR3 sequences, about 45% of which appear only once. This clonotype has a count of ten or more. Its antigen is as yet unknown. This clonotype was sampled from a donor over 45 with non-small cell lung cancer. Source: PBMCs, taken before or after stereotactic body radiation therapy (not recorded which).

CDR3 bases: TGTGCCAGCAGCCCGACAGGGCTCTATGGCTACACCTTC. This sequence encodes CASSPTGLYGYTF. The rearrangement joins TRBV14 to TRBJ1-2; 7 bases line up with TRBD1. Germline trimming cut 4 bases from V and 4 bases from J; bases unmatched to any gene: 3. Germline assignment: CDR1 SGHDN and CDR2 FVKESK. This CDR3 is 13 amino acids long.